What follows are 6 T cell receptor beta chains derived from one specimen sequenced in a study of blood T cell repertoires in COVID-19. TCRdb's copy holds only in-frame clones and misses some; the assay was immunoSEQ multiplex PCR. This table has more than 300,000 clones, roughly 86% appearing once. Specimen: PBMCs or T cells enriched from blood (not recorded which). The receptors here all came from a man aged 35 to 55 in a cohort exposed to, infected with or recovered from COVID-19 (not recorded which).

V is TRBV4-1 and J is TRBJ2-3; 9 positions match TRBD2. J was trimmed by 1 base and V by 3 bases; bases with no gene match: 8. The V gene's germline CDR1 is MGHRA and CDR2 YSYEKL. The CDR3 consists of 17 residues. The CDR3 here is CASSQSLAGAGTDTQYF. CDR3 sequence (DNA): TGCGCCAGCAGCCAGAGTTTAGCGGGAGCAGGCACAGATACGCAGTATTTT.

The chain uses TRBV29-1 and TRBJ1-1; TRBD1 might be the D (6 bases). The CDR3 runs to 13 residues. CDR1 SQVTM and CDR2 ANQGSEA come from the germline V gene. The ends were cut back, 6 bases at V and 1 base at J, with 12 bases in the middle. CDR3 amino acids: CSVPNRENTEAFF. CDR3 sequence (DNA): TGCAGCGTGCCCAACAGGGAGAACACTGAAGCTTTCTTT. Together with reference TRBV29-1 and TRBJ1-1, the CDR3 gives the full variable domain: SAVISQKPSRDICQRGTSLTIQCQVDSQVTMMFWYRQQPGQSLTLIATANQGSEATYESGFVIDKFPISRPNLTFSTLTVSNMSPEDSSIYLCSVPNRENTEAFFGQGTRLTVV.

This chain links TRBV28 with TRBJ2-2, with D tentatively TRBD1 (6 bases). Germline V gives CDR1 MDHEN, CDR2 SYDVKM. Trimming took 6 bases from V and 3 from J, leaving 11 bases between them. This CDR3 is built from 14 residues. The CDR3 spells CASREGGYTGELFF. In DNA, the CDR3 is TGTGCCAGCAGGGAAGGGGGATACACCGGGGAGCTGTTTTTT.

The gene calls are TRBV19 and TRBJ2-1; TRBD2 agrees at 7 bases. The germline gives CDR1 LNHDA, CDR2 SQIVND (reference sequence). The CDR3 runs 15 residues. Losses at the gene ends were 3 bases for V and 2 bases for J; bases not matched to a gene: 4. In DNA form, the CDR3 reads TGTGCCAGTAGTATTCTAGCGGTCGCCTACAATGAGCAGTTCTTC. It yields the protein CASSILAVAYNEQFF. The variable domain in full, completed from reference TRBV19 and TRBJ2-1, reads DGGITQSPKYLFRKEGQNVTLSCEQNLNHDAMYWYRQDPGQGLRLIYYSQIVNDFQKGDIAEGYSVSREKKESFPLTVTSAQKNPTAFYLCASSILAVAYNEQFFGPGTRLTVL.

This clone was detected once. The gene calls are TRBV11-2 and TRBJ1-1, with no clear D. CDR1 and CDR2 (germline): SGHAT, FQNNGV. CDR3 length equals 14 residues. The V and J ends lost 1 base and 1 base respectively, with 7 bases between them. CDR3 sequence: CASSLGRSNTEAFF. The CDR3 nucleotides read TGTGCCAGCAGCTTAGGTCGGTCGAACACTGAAGCTTTCTTT.

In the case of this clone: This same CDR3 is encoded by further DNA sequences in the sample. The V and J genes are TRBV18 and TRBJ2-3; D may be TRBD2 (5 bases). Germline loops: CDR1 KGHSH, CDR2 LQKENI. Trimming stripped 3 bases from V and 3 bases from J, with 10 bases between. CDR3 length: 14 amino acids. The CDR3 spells CASSPAGGTDTQYF. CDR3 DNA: TGTGCCAGCTCACCGGCAGGCGGGACAGATACGCAGTATTTT.